These T cell receptor beta chains were read from a single sample in a study of response to subunit inactivated influenza vaccine. MiXCR was run by TCRdb on the RT-PCR reads, yielding one entry per CDR3 protein. The data show about 780,000 distinct CDR3 sequences, with about 18% seen just once and approximately 11% held by the top ten. This specimen was PBMCs from blood, taken around 5 days after vaccination. These receptors originate from a man aged 45 to 65 who received an inactivated influenza vaccine. CDR3s include the opening cysteine and the closing phenylalanine or tryptophan. Each record gives: clone size, D gene, CDR3 length, V gene, J gene, CDR3 protein, CDR3 DNA. D genes are given only for firm matches. Part of the rows lack a size; the others show once, few, many or a class for expanded clones.

abundance: .; d_gene: .; len: 15; v_gene: TRBV29-1; j_gene: TRBJ2-1; CDR3aa: CSVFRESSSYNEQFF; CDR3nt: TGCAGCGTTTTTCGGGAGTCGAGCTCCTACAATGAGCAGTTCTTC
abundance: many; d_gene: TRBD2; len: 16; v_gene: TRBV5-1; j_gene: TRBJ2-1; CDR3aa: CASSLQLAASYNEQFF; CDR3nt: TGCGCCAGCAGCCTGCAACTAGCGGCCTCCTACAATGAGCAGTTCTTC
abundance: many; d_gene: TRBD2; len: 14; v_gene: TRBV20-1; j_gene: TRBJ2-3; CDR3aa: CSARYGRAGGTQYF; CDR3nt: TGCAGTGCTAGATACGGGAGGGCCGGTGGGACGCAGTATTTT
abundance: .; d_gene: TRBD1; len: 15; v_gene: TRBV12-3/TRBV12-4; j_gene: TRBJ2-1; CDR3aa: CASSVRQGAYNEQFF; CDR3nt: TGTGCCAGCAGTGTAAGACAGGGGGCTTACAATGAGCAGTTCTTC
abundance: .; d_gene: .; len: 15; v_gene: TRBV7-9; j_gene: TRBJ2-5; CDR3aa: CASSVRRGLQETQYF; CDR3nt: TGTGCCAGCAGCGTACGCAGGGGTCTCCAAGAGACCCAGTACTTC
abundance: many; d_gene: .; len: 13; v_gene: TRBV12-3/TRBV12-4; j_gene: TRBJ1-5; CDR3aa: CASSLERGQPQHF; CDR3nt: TGTGCCAGCAGCTTAGAGCGGGGGCAGCCCCAGCATTTT
abundance: many; d_gene: TRBD1; len: 15; v_gene: TRBV20-1; j_gene: TRBJ1-2; CDR3aa: CSARDPRQGGYGYTF; CDR3nt: TGCAGTGCTAGAGATCCGAGACAGGGTGGCTATGGCTACACCTTC
abundance: few; d_gene: TRBD1; len: 11; v_gene: TRBV20-1; j_gene: TRBJ2-1; CDR3aa: CSARGTRGRFF; CDR3nt: TGCAGTGCTAGGGGGACAAGGGGGCGGTTCTTC
abundance: few; d_gene: .; len: 13; v_gene: TRBV6-5; j_gene: TRBJ1-6; CDR3aa: CASSSRGNSPLHF; CDR3nt: TGTGCCAGCAGTTCTCGAGGGAATTCACCCCTCCACTTT
abundance: .; d_gene: .; len: 15; v_gene: TRBV28; j_gene: TRBJ1-2; CDR3aa: CASSLEAGYSYGYTF; CDR3nt: TGTGCCAGCAGTTTAGAGGCCGGGTATAGCTATGGCTACACCTTC
abundance: few; d_gene: TRBD2; len: 15; v_gene: TRBV7-9; j_gene: TRBJ2-5; CDR3aa: CASRETSGSTETQYF; CDR3nt: TGTGCCAGCAGGGAGACTAGCGGGAGCACGGAGACCCAGTACTTC
abundance: .; d_gene: .; len: 15; v_gene: TRBV24-1; j_gene: TRBJ2-5; CDR3aa: CATSDFTGIQETQYF; CDR3nt: TGTGCCACCAGTGACTTCACAGGGATCCAAGAGACCCAGTACTTC
abundance: few; d_gene: .; len: 14; v_gene: TRBV14; j_gene: TRBJ2-7; CDR3aa: CASSQAETLGEQYF; CDR3nt: TGTGCCAGCAGCCAAGCCGAGACGCTAGGGGAGCAGTACTTC
abundance: many; d_gene: TRBD2; len: 14; v_gene: TRBV29-1; j_gene: TRBJ2-7; CDR3aa: CSAQTGTSGSEVSF; CDR3nt: TGCAGCGCGCAGACCGGGACTAGCGGGAGCGAGGTTTCCTTC
abundance: few; d_gene: .; len: 17; v_gene: TRBV24-1; j_gene: TRBJ2-3; CDR3aa: CATSDPMVAASGDTQYF; CDR3nt: TGTGCCACCAGTGATCCAATGGTAGCGGCTTCGGGAGATACGCAGTATTTT
abundance: few; d_gene: TRBD1; len: 15; v_gene: TRBV6-1; j_gene: TRBJ1-1; CDR3aa: CAINDHRGMNTEAFF; CDR3nt: TGTGCCATCAACGATCACAGGGGGATGAACACTGAAGCTTTCTTT
abundance: many; d_gene: .; len: 12; v_gene: TRBV10-3; j_gene: TRBJ1-2; CDR3aa: CAISETAYGYTF; CDR3nt: TGTGCCATCAGTGAGACAGCCTATGGCTACACCTTC
abundance: few; d_gene: .; len: 13; v_gene: TRBV12-3/TRBV12-4; j_gene: TRBJ1-1; CDR3aa: CASKHRGNTEAFF; CDR3nt: TGTGCCAGCAAACATAGGGGGAACACTGAAGCTTTCTTT
abundance: .; d_gene: .; len: 13; v_gene: TRBV2; j_gene: TRBJ2-7; CDR3aa: CASSEYGGSEQYF; CDR3nt: TGTGCCAGCAGTGAATATGGGGGATCCGAGCAGTACTTC
abundance: .; d_gene: TRBD2; len: 16; v_gene: TRBV24-1; j_gene: TRBJ2-1; CDR3aa: CATSDSGTSPFNEQFF; CDR3nt: TGTGCCACCAGTGACTCCGGGACTAGTCCCTTTAATGAGCAGTTCTTC
abundance: .; d_gene: TRBD2; len: 14; v_gene: TRBV7-8; j_gene: TRBJ2-5; CDR3aa: CASTTSGGGETQYF; CDR3nt: TGTGCCAGCACCACTAGCGGGGGGGGTGAGACCCAGTACTTC
abundance: .; d_gene: .; len: 12; v_gene: TRBV7-2; j_gene: TRBJ2-5; CDR3aa: CASSSAMKTQYF; CDR3nt: TGTGCCAGCAGCTCCGCGATGAAGACCCAGTACTTC
abundance: .; d_gene: .; len: 15; v_gene: TRBV25-1; j_gene: TRBJ2-5; CDR3aa: CASSDPRVRQETQYF; CDR3nt: TGTGCCAGCAGTGACCCCAGGGTGAGGCAAGAGACCCAGTACTTC
abundance: few; d_gene: .; len: 16; v_gene: TRBV5-5; j_gene: TRBJ2-3; CDR3aa: CASSLAAGHLTDTQYF; CDR3nt: TGTGCCAGCAGCTTGGCCGCGGGACATCTCACAGATACGCAGTATTTT
abundance: .; d_gene: .; len: 16; v_gene: TRBV4-3; j_gene: TRBJ2-1; CDR3aa: CASSQLWEAGYNEQFF; CDR3nt: TGCGCCAGCAGCCAACTGTGGGAGGCCGGGTACAATGAGCAGTTCTTC
abundance: .; d_gene: TRBD1; len: 11; v_gene: TRBV10-3; j_gene: TRBJ2-7; CDR3aa: CAIRQGDEQYF; CDR3nt: TGTGCCATCAGACAGGGGGACGAGCAGTACTTC
abundance: .; d_gene: TRBD1; len: 17; v_gene: TRBV5-1; j_gene: TRBJ2-3; CDR3aa: CASSLLPGQGSTDTQYF; CDR3nt: TGCGCCAGCAGCTTGTTACCGGGACAGGGTAGCACAGATACGCAGTATTTT
abundance: .; d_gene: TRBD2; len: 17; v_gene: TRBV7-9; j_gene: TRBJ2-5; CDR3aa: CASSLVFLAVVGETQYF; CDR3nt: TGTGCCAGCAGCTTAGTTTTTCTAGCGGTAGTTGGAGAGACCCAGTACTTC
abundance: .; d_gene: TRBD1; len: 13; v_gene: TRBV7-9; j_gene: TRBJ2-3; CDR3aa: CASRTGWSDTQYF; CDR3nt: TGTGCGAGTAGGACAGGATGGTCAGATACGCAGTATTTT
abundance: .; d_gene: TRBD1; len: 13; v_gene: TRBV20-1; j_gene: TRBJ1-4; CDR3aa: CSAHRGRAEKLFF; CDR3nt: TGCAGTGCGCACAGGGGGAGAGCTGAAAAACTGTTTTTT
abundance: .; d_gene: .; len: 14; v_gene: TRBV27; j_gene: TRBJ2-4; CDR3aa: CASSSRQGRNIQYF; CDR3nt: TGTGCCAGCAGTTCCCGGCAGGGAAGGAACATTCAGTACTTC
abundance: few; d_gene: TRBD1; len: 20; v_gene: TRBV15; j_gene: TRBJ2-5; CDR3aa: CATSANRDRQSVSLRETQYF; CDR3nt: TGTGCCACCAGCGCCAACCGGGACAGGCAGAGCGTGTCCTTAAGGGAGACCCAGTACTTC
abundance: many; d_gene: .; len: 12; v_gene: TRBV7-8; j_gene: TRBJ2-1; CDR3aa: CASSRALDEQFF; CDR3nt: TGTGCCAGCAGCCGCGCCTTGGATGAGCAGTTCTTC
abundance: .; d_gene: .; len: 14; v_gene: TRBV5-1; j_gene: TRBJ2-2; CDR3aa: CASSGGAITGELFF; CDR3nt: TGCGCCAGCAGTGGGGGAGCCATAACCGGGGAGCTGTTTTTT
abundance: .; d_gene: .; len: 13; v_gene: TRBV29-1; j_gene: TRBJ2-1; CDR3aa: CSVADGSYNEQFF; CDR3nt: TGCAGCGTTGCCGACGGATCCTACAATGAGCAGTTCTTC
abundance: many; d_gene: .; len: 13; v_gene: TRBV12-3/TRBV12-4; j_gene: TRBJ2-7; CDR3aa: CASKGLRGLEQYF; CDR3nt: TGTGCCAGCAAGGGACTCAGGGGCCTCGAGCAGTACTTC
abundance: .; d_gene: TRBD1; len: 17; v_gene: TRBV20-1; j_gene: TRBJ1-2; CDR3aa: CSVTERKGAGSLGGYTF; CDR3nt: TGCAGTGTCACCGAGCGGAAGGGGGCAGGATCGTTAGGCGGCTACACCTTC
abundance: .; d_gene: TRBD2; len: 14; v_gene: TRBV20-1; j_gene: TRBJ2-3; CDR3aa: CSAISGVGTDTQYF; CDR3nt: TGCAGTGCTATTAGCGGGGTTGGTACAGATACGCAGTATTTT
abundance: once; d_gene: .; len: 15; v_gene: TRBV6-5; j_gene: TRBJ2-2; CDR3aa: CASSFDRSGTGELFF; CDR3nt: TGTGCCAGCAGTTTCGACAGGTCTGGCACCGGGGAGCTGTTTTTT
abundance: .; d_gene: TRBD1; len: 14; v_gene: TRBV20-1; j_gene: TRBJ2-1; CDR3aa: CSAAPGQGYNEQFF; CDR3nt: TGCAGTGCTGCACCGGGACAGGGGTACAATGAGCAGTTCTTC
abundance: few; d_gene: .; len: 12; v_gene: TRBV11-2; j_gene: TRBJ1-1; CDR3aa: CASSSVGTEAFF; CDR3nt: TGTGCCAGCAGTTCCGTTGGCACTGAAGCTTTCTTT
abundance: many; d_gene: .; len: 13; v_gene: TRBV29-1; j_gene: TRBJ2-7; CDR3aa: CSVVTGNLNEQYF; CDR3nt: TGCAGCGTTGTGACAGGAAATCTAAACGAGCAGTACTTC
abundance: few; d_gene: .; len: 14; v_gene: TRBV29-1; j_gene: TRBJ2-2; CDR3aa: CSVERRERAGELFF; CDR3nt: TGCAGCGTTGAGAGGAGGGAGAGGGCCGGGGAGCTGTTTTTT
abundance: few; d_gene: TRBD2; len: 14; v_gene: TRBV4-3; j_gene: TRBJ2-7; CDR3aa: CASSQGGLADEQYF; CDR3nt: TGCGCCAGCAGCCAAGGGGGACTAGCGGACGAGCAGTACTTC
abundance: .; d_gene: .; len: 14; v_gene: TRBV20-1; j_gene: TRBJ2-5; CDR3aa: CSASYTGFQETQYF; CDR3nt: TGCAGTGCTAGTTACACAGGGTTCCAAGAGACCCAGTACTTC
abundance: .; d_gene: .; len: 12; v_gene: TRBV5-1; j_gene: TRBJ2-5; CDR3aa: CASSKSQETQYF; CDR3nt: TGCGCCAGCAGCAAATCTCAAGAGACCCAGTACTTC
abundance: few; d_gene: .; len: 10; v_gene: TRBV20-1; j_gene: TRBJ2-7; CDR3aa: CSAYFYEQYF; CDR3nt: TGCAGTGCGTATTTTTACGAGCAGTACTTC
abundance: .; d_gene: TRBD2; len: 13; v_gene: TRBV29-1; j_gene: TRBJ2-1; CDR3aa: CSVDGLGMAEQFF; CDR3nt: TGCAGCGTCGACGGACTAGGTATGGCTGAGCAGTTCTTC
abundance: .; d_gene: .; len: 12; v_gene: TRBV20-1; j_gene: TRBJ2-7; CDR3aa: CSAMPGSYEQYF; CDR3nt: TGCAGTGCCATGCCAGGATCCTACGAGCAGTACTTC
abundance: .; d_gene: .; len: 14; v_gene: TRBV12-3/TRBV12-4; j_gene: TRBJ1-5; CDR3aa: CASSLTVESQPQHF; CDR3nt: TGTGCCAGCAGTCTTACGGTGGAGAGTCAGCCCCAGCATTTT
abundance: .; d_gene: .; len: 14; v_gene: TRBV7-2; j_gene: TRBJ1-6; CDR3aa: CASSLGLLNSPLHF; CDR3nt: TGTGCCAGCAGCTTAGGCCTGCTTAATTCACCCCTCCACTTT
abundance: many; d_gene: .; len: 17; v_gene: TRBV29-1; j_gene: TRBJ2-1; CDR3aa: CSVAGSAKVSSYNEQFF; CDR3nt: TGCAGCGTTGCGGGTAGCGCTAAAGTCAGCTCCTACAATGAGCAGTTCTTC
abundance: .; d_gene: TRBD1; len: 15; v_gene: TRBV20-1; j_gene: TRBJ1-5; CDR3aa: CSAWYRGLGNQPQHF; CDR3nt: TGCAGTGCCTGGTACAGGGGGCTGGGCAATCAGCCCCAGCATTTT
abundance: .; d_gene: .; len: 12; v_gene: TRBV20-1; j_gene: TRBJ1-5; CDR3aa: CSARAGYQPQHF; CDR3nt: TGCAGTGCTAGGGCGGGGTATCAGCCCCAGCATTTT
abundance: few; d_gene: TRBD2; len: 14; v_gene: TRBV6-2/TRBV6-3; j_gene: TRBJ2-3; CDR3aa: CASRRTSNTDTQYF; CDR3nt: TGTGCCAGCAGGAGGACTAGTAACACAGATACGCAGTATTTT